This TCR beta chain was identified in a study of blood T cell repertoires in COVID-19. The CDR3 covers 16 residues. Germline V gene data show CDR1 as MDHEN and CDR2 as SYDVKM. V dropped 5 bases and J dropped 3; count of bases not matched to a gene: 7. Libraries were prepared by immunoSEQ multiplex PCR; TCRdb keeps only in-frame clonotypes and omits some of them. The sample includes 130,000 to 150,000 clones, about 76% of them seen just once. This clone has a single count. The sequenced sample was peripheral blood. V is TRBV28 and J is TRBJ1-5; 10 bases align to TRBD1. The sequence derives from a human donor in a cohort sampled during active COVID-19. CDR3 DNA: TGTGCCAGCAGTATAGGGACAGGGGATAACAATCAGCCCCAGCATTTT. Translation: CASSIGTGDNNQPQHF.